A selection of T cell receptor beta chains follows, all from one sample in a study of cytomegalovirus exposure and HLA in healthy donors. Generated by immunoSEQ multiplex PCR, the TCRdb table keeps only in-frame clones and is missing some. The table lists about 160,000 clones, approximately 79% of them singletons. Source material: PBMCs. These receptors all stem from a man between 60 and 75 years old in good health and CMV-seronegative. The CDR3 runs from the conserved cysteine through the conserved F or W. The order of the fields is clone size, D gene, J gene, V gene, CDR3 protein, CDR3 DNA. The D gene is left open where the match is weak. Only some rows state a clone size, as once, few, many or a class for expanded clones.

clone size: few
D gene: TRBD1
J gene: TRBJ2-6
V gene: TRBV10-3
CDR3 protein: CAISEYFRGSGANVLTF
CDR3 DNA: TGTGCCATCAGTGAGTACTTCAGGGGGTCCGGGGCCAACGTCCTGACTTTC

clone size: once
D gene: TRBD2
J gene: TRBJ2-5
V gene: TRBV5-4
CDR3 protein: CASSALGGSHETQYF
CDR3 DNA: TGTGCCAGCAGCGCTCTAGGCGGGAGTCACGAGACCCAGTACTTC

clone size: NA
D gene: NA
J gene: TRBJ2-3
V gene: TRBV10-3
CDR3 protein: CAISGTADTQYF
CDR3 DNA: TGTGCCATCAGTGGGACAGCAGATACGCAGTATTTT

clone size: NA
D gene: TRBD1
J gene: TRBJ1-4
V gene: TRBV30
CDR3 protein: CAWRGQGSSTTNEKLFF
CDR3 DNA: TGTGCCTGGCGCGGACAGGGGAGCAGTACAACTAATGAAAAACTGTTTTTT

clone size: NA
D gene: NA
J gene: TRBJ2-2
V gene: TRBV7-2
CDR3 protein: CASSLARGAGTGELFF
CDR3 DNA: TGTGCCAGCAGCTTAGCGCGGGGAGCGGGCACCGGGGAGCTGTTTTTT

clone size: NA
D gene: TRBD2
J gene: TRBJ2-2
V gene: TRBV4-1
CDR3 protein: CASSQVAGGPTGELFF
CDR3 DNA: TGCGCCAGCAGCCAAGTGGCGGGGGGGCCCACCGGGGAGCTGTTTTTT

clone size: NA
D gene: TRBD1
J gene: TRBJ1-2
V gene: TRBV2
CDR3 protein: CAWGIRQGEGYTF
CDR3 DNA: TGTGCTTGGGGGATCCGACAGGGTGAGGGCTACACCTTC

clone size: NA
D gene: TRBD2
J gene: TRBJ2-1
V gene: TRBV27
CDR3 protein: CASRPMEAGGYNEQFF
CDR3 DNA: TGTGCCAGCAGACCGATGGAGGCGGGGGGGTACAATGAGCAGTTCTTC

clone size: NA
D gene: NA
J gene: TRBJ2-7
V gene: TRBV30
CDR3 protein: CAWDALTGFSEQYF
CDR3 DNA: TGTGCCTGGGACGCCTTAACAGGGTTTTCCGAGCAGTACTTC

clone size: NA
D gene: NA
J gene: TRBJ2-5
V gene: TRBV6-5
CDR3 protein: CASSYSYRQETQYF
CDR3 DNA: TGTGCCAGCAGTTACTCGTACAGACAAGAGACCCAGTACTTC

clone size: NA
D gene: TRBD1
J gene: TRBJ1-5
V gene: TRBV27
CDR3 protein: CASSTSRGLIQPQHF
CDR3 DNA: TGTGCCAGCAGTACTTCCAGGGGGCTTATTCAGCCCCAGCATTTT

clone size: NA
D gene: NA
J gene: TRBJ1-2
V gene: TRBV19
CDR3 protein: CASSTPGQGNYGYTF
CDR3 DNA: TGTGCCAGTAGTACCCCGGGACAAGGGAACTATGGCTACACCTTC

clone size: NA
D gene: TRBD2
J gene: TRBJ2-3
V gene: TRBV4-2
CDR3 protein: CASSRPEAGGTDTQYF
CDR3 DNA: TGTGCCAGCAGCCGTCCTGAAGCGGGGGGTACAGATACGCAGTATTTT

clone size: NA
D gene: NA
J gene: TRBJ2-3
V gene: TRBV30
CDR3 protein: CAWSDRGTDTQYF
CDR3 DNA: TGTGCCTGGAGTGACAGGGGCACAGATACGCAGTATTTT

clone size: NA
D gene: NA
J gene: TRBJ2-7
V gene: TRBV6-1
CDR3 protein: CASSEAPTGIYEQYF
CDR3 DNA: TGTGCCAGCAGTGAAGCCCCAACAGGGATCTACGAGCAGTACTTC

clone size: few
D gene: TRBD2
J gene: TRBJ2-3
V gene: TRBV5-1
CDR3 protein: CASSLDNGGGPTDTQYF
CDR3 DNA: TGCGCCAGCAGCTTGGATAACGGCGGGGGGCCCACAGATACGCAGTATTTT

clone size: once
D gene: NA
J gene: TRBJ1-4
V gene: TRBV4-3
CDR3 protein: CASSQGEGNEKLFF
CDR3 DNA: TGCGCCAGCAGCCAAGGGGAGGGTAATGAAAAACTGTTTTTT

clone size: NA
D gene: NA
J gene: TRBJ1-2
V gene: TRBV6-6
CDR3 protein: CASTNKGGDYGYTF
CDR3 DNA: TGTGCCAGCACCAACAAAGGGGGGGACTATGGCTACACCTTC

clone size: NA
D gene: TRBD1
J gene: TRBJ2-5
V gene: TRBV6-1
CDR3 protein: CASTLDREETQYF
CDR3 DNA: TGTGCCAGCACCCTGGACAGGGAAGAGACCCAGTACTTC

clone size: NA
D gene: TRBD1
J gene: TRBJ2-7
V gene: TRBV30
CDR3 protein: CAWGTGSPDEQYF
CDR3 DNA: TGTGCCTGGGGGACAGGGTCCCCGGACGAGCAGTACTTC

clone size: NA
D gene: TRBD2
J gene: TRBJ2-3
V gene: TRBV5-1
CDR3 protein: CASSLRLAAVPIPSTDTQYF
CDR3 DNA: TGCGCCAGCAGCTTGCGGCTAGCGGCAGTCCCGATTCCTAGCACAGATACGCAGTATTTT

clone size: NA
D gene: TRBD1
J gene: TRBJ2-1
V gene: TRBV5-1
CDR3 protein: CASSLTGQGVREQFF
CDR3 DNA: TGCGCCAGCAGCTTGACCGGACAGGGGGTCAGAGAGCAGTTCTTC

clone size: NA
D gene: TRBD1
J gene: TRBJ1-2
V gene: TRBV2
CDR3 protein: CASRGQGYGYTF
CDR3 DNA: TGTGCCAGCAGAGGACAGGGGTATGGCTACACCTTC

clone size: NA
D gene: TRBD1
J gene: TRBJ2-7
V gene: TRBV4-3
CDR3 protein: CASSLFGTGNYEQYF
CDR3 DNA: TGCGCCAGCAGCCTATTCGGGACAGGGAACTACGAGCAGTACTTC

clone size: NA
D gene: NA
J gene: TRBJ1-1
V gene: TRBV28
CDR3 protein: CASSLPRRGRRIENTEAFF
CDR3 DNA: TGTGCCAGCAGTTTACCCAGGCGGGGACGCCGAATTGAGAACACTGAAGCTTTCTTT

clone size: NA
D gene: NA
J gene: TRBJ2-6
V gene: TRBV29-1
CDR3 protein: CSVKGGLSGANVLTF
CDR3 DNA: TGCAGCGTCAAGGGGGGGCTATCTGGGGCCAACGTCCTGACTTTC

clone size: NA
D gene: TRBD1
J gene: TRBJ2-7
V gene: TRBV14
CDR3 protein: CASSRDREGEQYF
CDR3 DNA: TGTGCCAGCAGCCGGGACAGGGAAGGAGAGCAGTACTTC

clone size: NA
D gene: NA
J gene: TRBJ2-7
V gene: TRBV25-1
CDR3 protein: CASSELVGERPYEQYF
CDR3 DNA: TGTGCCAGCAGTGAATTGGTCGGGGAAAGGCCTTACGAGCAGTACTTC

clone size: NA
D gene: TRBD1
J gene: TRBJ2-2
V gene: TRBV27
CDR3 protein: CASSFGTGAPSNTGELFF
CDR3 DNA: TGTGCCAGCAGTTTTGGGACAGGGGCTCCCTCGAACACCGGGGAGCTGTTTTTT

clone size: once
D gene: TRBD1
J gene: TRBJ1-2
V gene: TRBV6-1
CDR3 protein: CASSEDPGGYGYTF
CDR3 DNA: TGTGCCAGCAGTGAAGATCCAGGGGGCTATGGCTACACCTTC

clone size: few
D gene: TRBD1
J gene: TRBJ2-1
V gene: TRBV7-6
CDR3 protein: CASSVGTLRGYNEQFF
CDR3 DNA: TGTGCCAGCAGCGTTGGGACGCTCAGGGGGTACAATGAGCAGTTCTTC

clone size: NA
D gene: TRBD1
J gene: TRBJ1-4
V gene: TRBV18
CDR3 protein: CASSSGQNEKLFF
CDR3 DNA: TGTGCCAGCTCATCGGGACAGAATGAAAAACTGTTTTTT

clone size: NA
D gene: NA
J gene: TRBJ1-6
V gene: TRBV5-4
CDR3 protein: CASSLDSDAYNSPLHF
CDR3 DNA: TGTGCCAGCAGCTTGGATAGCGATGCCTATAATTCACCCCTCCACTTT

clone size: NA
D gene: NA
J gene: TRBJ1-2
V gene: TRBV4-1
CDR3 protein: CASSQDTGTILAGRGGYTF
CDR3 DNA: TGCGCCAGCAGCCAAGACACCGGGACAATTTTGGCCGGGCGCGGAGGCTACACCTTC

clone size: NA
D gene: TRBD1
J gene: TRBJ2-7
V gene: TRBV6-5
CDR3 protein: CASSYRTGSSYEQYF
CDR3 DNA: TGTGCCAGCAGTTACAGGACAGGGAGCTCCTACGAGCAGTACTTC

clone size: NA
D gene: TRBD1
J gene: TRBJ1-2
V gene: TRBV27
CDR3 protein: CASSSPGTGAYGYTF
CDR3 DNA: TGTGCCAGCAGTTCACCCGGGACAGGGGCCTATGGCTACACCTTC

clone size: NA
D gene: NA
J gene: TRBJ2-1
V gene: TRBV9
CDR3 protein: CASSVEEGRGKRNEQFF
CDR3 DNA: TGTGCCAGCAGCGTAGAAGAGGGCAGGGGTAAGAGAAATGAGCAGTTCTTC

clone size: NA
D gene: NA
J gene: TRBJ1-6
V gene: TRBV7-9
CDR3 protein: CASSLRPQRGNSPLHF
CDR3 DNA: TGTGCCAGCAGCTTAAGACCTCAACGGGGGAATTCACCCCTCCACTTT

clone size: NA
D gene: NA
J gene: TRBJ2-3
V gene: TRBV30
CDR3 protein: CAWSVYSDSTDTQYF
CDR3 DNA: TGTGCCTGGAGTGTGTACTCTGATAGCACAGATACGCAGTATTTT

clone size: NA
D gene: NA
J gene: TRBJ1-1
V gene: TRBV29-1
CDR3 protein: CSVDAKGTMNTEAFF
CDR3 DNA: TGCAGCGTTGATGCGAAGGGGACTATGAACACTGAAGCTTTCTTT

clone size: NA
D gene: TRBD2
J gene: TRBJ2-1
V gene: TRBV4-3
CDR3 protein: CASSDPRTSAYNEQFF
CDR3 DNA: TGCGCCAGCAGCGACCCCCGGACTAGCGCATACAATGAGCAGTTCTTC

clone size: NA
D gene: TRBD2
J gene: TRBJ2-3
V gene: TRBV5-5
CDR3 protein: CASSILSGATDTQYF
CDR3 DNA: TGTGCCAGCAGCATCCTTAGCGGGGCCACAGATACGCAGTATTTT